What follows are 4 T cell receptor beta chains derived from one specimen sequenced in a study of shared clonotypes between healthy human individuals. Data came from immunoSEQ multiplex PCR; TCRdb stores just in-frame clones and leaves some out. The sample has 1.4 million to 1.5 million clones; around 97% are singletons. The sequencing sample was made of naive CD4+ T cells sorted from blood. The subset was: CD45RA+ positively selected. The source is a man aged 25-45 years in good health.

The J gene is TRBJ2-3, the V gene TRBV5-4; TRBD1 is a possible D gene (5 bases). This CDR3 contains 14 residues. Trimming left V 5 bases short and J 5 bases short, with 15 bases between. Per germline, CDR1 SGHNT and CDR2 YYREEE (reference sequence). As DNA, the CDR3 is TGTGCCAGCAGTTCCCCTTCCAGGGAAGATACGCAGTATTTT. The encoded protein is CASSSPSREDTQYF.

The chain uses TRBV5-4 and TRBJ2-1; D is perhaps TRBD2 (6 bases). This CDR3 is built from 15 residues. Germline lookup yields CDR1 SGHNT and CDR2 YYREEE (reference sequence). Trimming took 0 bases from V and 7 from J, leaving 14 bases between them. The CDR3 loop reads CASSLVGSKANEQFF. The DNA of the CDR3 is TGTGCCAGCAGCTTGGTCGGGAGTAAGGCGAATGAGCAGTTCTTC.

This chain uses TRBV28 with TRBJ2-7; TRBD1 is a possible D gene (6 bases). The CDR3 runs to 15 residues. Germline lookup yields CDR1 MDHEN and CDR2 SYDVKM. V gave up 5 bases and J gave up 3 bases, with 17 bases separating them. CDR3 region: CASSLLSGVSYEQYF. The CDR3 DNA reads TGTGCCAGCAGTCTACTCTCAGGGGTGAGCTACGAGCAGTACTTC.

About this clone: Other DNA sequences in the sample encode the same CDR3. CDR3 amino acids: CASSFGQSTDTQYF. The CDR3 DNA sequence: TGCGCCAGCAGCTTCGGACAGAGCACAGATACGCAGTATTTT. The rearrangement uses TRBV5-1 and TRBJ2-3, with D perhaps TRBD1 (6 bases). Germline values: CDR1 SGHRS, CDR2 YFSETQ. This CDR3 has 14 amino acids. V shed 2 bases and J shed 0 bases, with 7 bases lying between them.